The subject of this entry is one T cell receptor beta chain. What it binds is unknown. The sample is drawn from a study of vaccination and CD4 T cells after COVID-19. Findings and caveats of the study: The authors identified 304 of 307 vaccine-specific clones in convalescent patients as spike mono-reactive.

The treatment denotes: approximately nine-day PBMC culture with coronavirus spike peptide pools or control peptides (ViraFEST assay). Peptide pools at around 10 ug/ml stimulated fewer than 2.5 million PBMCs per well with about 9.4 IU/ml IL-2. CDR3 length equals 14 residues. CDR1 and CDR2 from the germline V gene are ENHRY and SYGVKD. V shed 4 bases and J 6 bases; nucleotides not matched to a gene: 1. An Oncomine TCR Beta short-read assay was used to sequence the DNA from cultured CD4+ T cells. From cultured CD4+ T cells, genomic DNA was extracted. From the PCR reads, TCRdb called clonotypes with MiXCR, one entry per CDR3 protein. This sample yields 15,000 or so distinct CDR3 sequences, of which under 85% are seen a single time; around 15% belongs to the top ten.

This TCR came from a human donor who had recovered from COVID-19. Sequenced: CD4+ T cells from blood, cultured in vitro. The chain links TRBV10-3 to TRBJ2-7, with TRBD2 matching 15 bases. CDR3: CAISGGLAGGEQYF. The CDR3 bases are TGTGCCATCAGTGGGGGACTAGCGGGAGGCGAGCAGTACTTC.